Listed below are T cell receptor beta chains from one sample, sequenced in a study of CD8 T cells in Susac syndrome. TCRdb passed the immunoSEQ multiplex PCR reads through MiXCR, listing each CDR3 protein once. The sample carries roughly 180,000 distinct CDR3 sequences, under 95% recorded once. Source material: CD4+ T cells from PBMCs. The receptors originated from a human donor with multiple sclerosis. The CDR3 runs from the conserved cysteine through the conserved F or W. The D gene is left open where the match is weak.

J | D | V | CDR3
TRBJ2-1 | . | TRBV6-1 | CASTFDRREQFF
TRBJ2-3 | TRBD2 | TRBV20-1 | CSASAGGRLDTQYF
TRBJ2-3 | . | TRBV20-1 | CSASPFLIHVSTDTQYF
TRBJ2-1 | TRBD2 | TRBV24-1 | CATSEKPGTSGRRYYNEQFF
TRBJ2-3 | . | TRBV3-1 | CASSLGPFTDTQYF
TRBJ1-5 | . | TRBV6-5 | CASSRQMNSNQPQHF
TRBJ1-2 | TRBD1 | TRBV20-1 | CSASDRASGYTF
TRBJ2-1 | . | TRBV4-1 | CASSHPTRDEQFF
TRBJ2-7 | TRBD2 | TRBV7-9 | CASSPSGGSSYEQYF
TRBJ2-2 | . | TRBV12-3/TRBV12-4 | CASSFGGPGELFF
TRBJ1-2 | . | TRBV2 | CASSASTGANYGYTF
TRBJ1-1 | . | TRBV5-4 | CASSLGYQNTEAFF
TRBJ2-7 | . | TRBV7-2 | CASSRPGREQYF
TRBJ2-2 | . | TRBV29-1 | CSVRVLATGELFF
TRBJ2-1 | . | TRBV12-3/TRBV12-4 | CASSGPGHLTYNEQFF
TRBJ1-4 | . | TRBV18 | CASSPNTAVDEKLFF
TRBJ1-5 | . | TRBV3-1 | CASSQAAQPQHF
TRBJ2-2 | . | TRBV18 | CASSYARTPNTGELFF
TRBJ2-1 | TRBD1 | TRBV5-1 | CASYEDRSGEQFF
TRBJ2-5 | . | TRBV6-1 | CASSEGRTNGETQYF
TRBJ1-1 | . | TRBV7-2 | CASSVTTGNTEAFF
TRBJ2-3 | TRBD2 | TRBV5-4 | CASSFLLAGVTDTQYF
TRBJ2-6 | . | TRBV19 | CASSMGLSGANVLTF
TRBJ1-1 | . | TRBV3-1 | CASSQSLINTEAFF
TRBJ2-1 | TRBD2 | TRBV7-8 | CASSPIAGGPRSEQFF
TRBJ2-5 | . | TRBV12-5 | CASALGVGGPKETQYF
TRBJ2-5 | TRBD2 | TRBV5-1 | CASSLDAGLEETQYF